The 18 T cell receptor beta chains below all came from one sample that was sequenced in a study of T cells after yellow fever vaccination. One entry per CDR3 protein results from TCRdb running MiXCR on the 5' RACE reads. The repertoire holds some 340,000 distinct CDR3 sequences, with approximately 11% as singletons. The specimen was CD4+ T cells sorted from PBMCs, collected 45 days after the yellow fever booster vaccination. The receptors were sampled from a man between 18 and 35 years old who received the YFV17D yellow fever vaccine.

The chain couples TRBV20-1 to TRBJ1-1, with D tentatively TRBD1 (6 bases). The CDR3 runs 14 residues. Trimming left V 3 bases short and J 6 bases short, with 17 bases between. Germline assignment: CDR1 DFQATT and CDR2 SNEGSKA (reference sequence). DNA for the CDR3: TGCAGTGCTAGTGAAACAGGGAATGTTGCTGAAGCTTTCTTT. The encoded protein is CSASETGNVAEAFF.

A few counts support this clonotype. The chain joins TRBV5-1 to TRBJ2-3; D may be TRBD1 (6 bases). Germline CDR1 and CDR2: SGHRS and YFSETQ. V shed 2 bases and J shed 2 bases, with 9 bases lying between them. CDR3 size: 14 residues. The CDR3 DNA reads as TGCGCCAGCAGCTTAGGACAGATCACAGATACGCAGTATTTT. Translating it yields CASSLGQITDTQYF.

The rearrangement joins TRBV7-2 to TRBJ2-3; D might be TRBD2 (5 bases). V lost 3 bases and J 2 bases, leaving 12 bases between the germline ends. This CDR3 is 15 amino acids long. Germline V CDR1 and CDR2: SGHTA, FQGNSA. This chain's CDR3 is CASSFRGPVTDTQYF. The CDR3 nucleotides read TGTGCCAGCAGCTTCCGCGGGCCCGTCACAGATACGCAGTATTTT.

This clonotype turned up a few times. DNA for the CDR3: TGTGCCAGCAGTTTCTGGGGAGTGGCTTTCTTT. As protein: CASSFWGVAFF. The chain is built from TRBV27 and TRBJ1-1; no clear D. The CDR3 consists of 11 residues. Germline V CDR1 and CDR2: MNHEY, SMNVEV (reference sequence). V lost 3 bases to trimming and J lost 11 bases, with 10 bases between them.

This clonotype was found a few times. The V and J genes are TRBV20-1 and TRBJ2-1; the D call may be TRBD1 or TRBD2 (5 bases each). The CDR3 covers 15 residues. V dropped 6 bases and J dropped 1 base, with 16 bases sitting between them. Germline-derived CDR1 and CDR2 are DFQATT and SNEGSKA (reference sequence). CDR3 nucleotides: TGCAGTGCCGTCGTAAGGAGGACATCCTACAATGAGCAGTTCTTC. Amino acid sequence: CSAVVRRTSYNEQFF.

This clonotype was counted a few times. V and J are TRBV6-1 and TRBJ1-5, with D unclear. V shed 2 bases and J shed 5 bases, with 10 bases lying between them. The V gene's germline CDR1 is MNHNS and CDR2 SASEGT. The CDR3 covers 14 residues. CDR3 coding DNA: TGTGCCAGCAGTGAACTTGGGAAGGATCAGCCCCAGCATTTT. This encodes CASSELGKDQPQHF.

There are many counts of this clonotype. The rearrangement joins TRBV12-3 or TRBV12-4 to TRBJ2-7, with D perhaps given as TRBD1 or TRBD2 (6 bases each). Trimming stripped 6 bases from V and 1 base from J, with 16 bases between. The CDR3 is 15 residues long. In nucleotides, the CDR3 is TGTGCCAGCAGCACAACAGGGAGGAGGTCCTACGAGCAGTACTTC. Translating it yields CASSTTGRRSYEQYF.

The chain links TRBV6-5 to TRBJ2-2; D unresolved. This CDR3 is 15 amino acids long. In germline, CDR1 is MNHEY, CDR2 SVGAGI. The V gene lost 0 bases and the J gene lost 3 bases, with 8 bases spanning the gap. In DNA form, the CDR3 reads TGTGCCAGCAGTTACTCAGGGCAGTACACCGGGGAGCTGTTTTTT. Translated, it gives CASSYSGQYTGELFF.

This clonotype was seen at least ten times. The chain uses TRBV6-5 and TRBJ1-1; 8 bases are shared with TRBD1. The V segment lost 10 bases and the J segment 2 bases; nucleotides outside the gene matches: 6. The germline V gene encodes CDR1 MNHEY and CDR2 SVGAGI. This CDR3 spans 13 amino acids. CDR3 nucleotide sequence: TGTGCCACAAGGGACAGGCCTAACACTGAAGCTTTCTTT. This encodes CATRDRPNTEAFF.

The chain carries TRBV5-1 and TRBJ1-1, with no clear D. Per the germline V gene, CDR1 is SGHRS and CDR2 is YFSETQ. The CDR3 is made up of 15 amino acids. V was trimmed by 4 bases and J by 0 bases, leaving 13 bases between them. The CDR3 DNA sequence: TGCGCCAGCAGCCCGTCGGCAGCAATGAACACTGAAGCTTTCTTT. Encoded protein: CASSPSAAMNTEAFF.

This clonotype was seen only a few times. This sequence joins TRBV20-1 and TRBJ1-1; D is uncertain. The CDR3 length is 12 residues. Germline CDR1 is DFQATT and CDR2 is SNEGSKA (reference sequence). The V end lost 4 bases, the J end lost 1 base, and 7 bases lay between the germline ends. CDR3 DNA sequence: TGCAGTGCTAAAAGACAGAACACTGAAGCTTTCTTT. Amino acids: CSAKRQNTEAFF.

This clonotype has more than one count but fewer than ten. CDR3 protein: CASTGGAGTQYF. CDR3 sequence (DNA): TGTGCCAGCACAGGGGGCGCTGGGACCCAGTACTTC. The V call is TRBV2, the J call TRBJ2-5; 8 bases match TRBD1. V lost 7 bases and J lost 7; bases outside the gene matches: 5. Germline V gives CDR1 SNHLY, CDR2 FYNNEI. The CDR3 runs 12 residues. The full variable domain, in which reference TRBV2 and TRBJ2-5 provide the parts outside the CDR3, is EPEVTQTPSHQVTQMGQEVILRCVPISNHLYFYWYRQILGQKVEFLVSFYNNEISEKSEIFDDQFSVERPDGSNFTLKIRSTKLEDSAMYFCASTGGAGTQYFGPGTRLLVL.

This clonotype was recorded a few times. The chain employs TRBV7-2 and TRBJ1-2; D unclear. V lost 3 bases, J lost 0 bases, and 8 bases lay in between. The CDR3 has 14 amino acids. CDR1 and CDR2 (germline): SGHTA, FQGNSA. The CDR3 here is CASSLTAANYGYTF. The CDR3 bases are TGTGCCAGCAGCTTGACTGCTGCTAACTATGGCTACACCTTC. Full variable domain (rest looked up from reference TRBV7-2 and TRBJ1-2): GAGVSQSPSNKVTEKGKDVELRCDPISGHTALYWYRQSLGQGLEFLIYFQGNSAPDKSGLPSDRFSAERTGGSVSTLTIQRTQQEDSAVYLCASSLTAANYGYTFGSGTRLTVV.

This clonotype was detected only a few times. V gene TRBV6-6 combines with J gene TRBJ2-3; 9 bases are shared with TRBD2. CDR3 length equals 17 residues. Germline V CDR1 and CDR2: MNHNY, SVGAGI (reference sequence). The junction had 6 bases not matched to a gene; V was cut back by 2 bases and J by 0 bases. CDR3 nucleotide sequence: TGTGCCAGCAGTTACACCCCGAGCGGGGGGAGCACAGATACGCAGTATTTT. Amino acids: CASSYTPSGGSTDTQYF.

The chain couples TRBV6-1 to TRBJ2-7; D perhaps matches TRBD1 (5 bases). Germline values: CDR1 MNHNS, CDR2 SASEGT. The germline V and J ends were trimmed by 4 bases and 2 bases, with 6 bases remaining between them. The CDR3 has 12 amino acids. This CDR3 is CASSGQTYEQYF. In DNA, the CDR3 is TGTGCCAGCAGTGGACAGACCTACGAGCAGTACTTC.

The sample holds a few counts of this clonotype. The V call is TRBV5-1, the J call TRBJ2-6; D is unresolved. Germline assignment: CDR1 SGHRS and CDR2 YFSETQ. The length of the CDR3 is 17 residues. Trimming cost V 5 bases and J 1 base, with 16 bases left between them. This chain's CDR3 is CASSPRLQGSGANVLTF. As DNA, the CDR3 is TGCGCCAGCAGTCCAAGGTTACAAGGGTCTGGGGCCAACGTCCTGACTTTC.

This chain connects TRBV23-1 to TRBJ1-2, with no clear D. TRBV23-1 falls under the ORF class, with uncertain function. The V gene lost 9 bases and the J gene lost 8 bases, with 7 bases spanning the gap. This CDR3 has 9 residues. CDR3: CARSRGYTF. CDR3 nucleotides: TGCGCCAGGAGCCGAGGCTACACCTTC.

The CDR3 reads CASTQDNLNSPLHF. DNA of the CDR3: TGCGCCAGCACCCAGGACAACCTGAATTCACCCCTCCACTTT. The chain carries TRBV5-1 and TRBJ1-6, with D possibly matching TRBD1 (5 bases). This CDR3 contains 14 residues. CDR1 and CDR2 from the germline V gene are SGHRS and YFSETQ. Trimming pared 6 bases from V and 7 bases from J, leaving 14 bases between.